This record concerns one T cell receptor (beta chain) sequence. This specimen includes other DNA sequences encoding the same CDR3. This CDR3 has 16 residues. V lost 5 bases and J 7 bases, leaving 20 bases between the germline ends. Looked up from germline, CDR1 is MDHEN and CDR2 is SYDVKM. The data originate from a study of OX40 agonist ivuxolimab in advanced cancers. The data were produced by immunoSEQ multiplex PCR, yet TCRdb's version contains in-frame clones alone and is incomplete. The profile covers around 27,000 clones, with less than 95% appearing a single time and roughly 24% taken by the ten largest.

The gene calls are TRBV28 and TRBJ2-2, with D tentatively TRBD1 or TRBD2 (5 bases each). This TCR derives from an adult with an advanced solid tumor such as melanoma, head and neck, liver or kidney cancer. The source material was CD4+ or CD8+ T cells sorted from blood, sampled in a trial of the OX40 agonist ivuxolimab. The CDR3 region is CASSPIRSGGGGELFF. CDR3 nucleotide sequence: TGTGCCAGCAGTCCAATTCGGTCCGGTGGGGGCGGGGAGCTGTTTTTT.